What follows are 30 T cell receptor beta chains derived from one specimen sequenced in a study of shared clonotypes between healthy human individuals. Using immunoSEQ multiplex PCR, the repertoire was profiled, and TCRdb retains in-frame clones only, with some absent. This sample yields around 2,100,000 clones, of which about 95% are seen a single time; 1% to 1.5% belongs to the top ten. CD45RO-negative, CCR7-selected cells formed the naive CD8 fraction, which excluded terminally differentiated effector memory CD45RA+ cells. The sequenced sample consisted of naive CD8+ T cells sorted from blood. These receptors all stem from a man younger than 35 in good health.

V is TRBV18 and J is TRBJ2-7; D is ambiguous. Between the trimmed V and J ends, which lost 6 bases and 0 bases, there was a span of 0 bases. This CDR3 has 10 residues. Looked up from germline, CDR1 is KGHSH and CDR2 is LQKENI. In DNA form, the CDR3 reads TGTGCCAGCTCCTCCTACGAGCAGTACTTC. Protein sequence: CASSSYEQYF.

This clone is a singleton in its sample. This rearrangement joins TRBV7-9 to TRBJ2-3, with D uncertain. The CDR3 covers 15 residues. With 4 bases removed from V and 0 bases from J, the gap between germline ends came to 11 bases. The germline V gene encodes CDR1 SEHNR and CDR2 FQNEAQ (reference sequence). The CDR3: CASSYYTASTDTQYF. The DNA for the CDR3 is TGTGCCAGCAGCTATTACACTGCTAGCACAGATACGCAGTATTTT.

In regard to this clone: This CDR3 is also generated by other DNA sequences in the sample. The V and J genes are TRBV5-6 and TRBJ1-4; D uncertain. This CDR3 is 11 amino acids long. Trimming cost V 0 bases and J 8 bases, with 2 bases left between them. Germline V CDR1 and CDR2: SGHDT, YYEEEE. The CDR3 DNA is TGTGCCAGCAGCTTGGGGGAAAAACTGTTTTTT. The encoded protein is CASSLGEKLFF.

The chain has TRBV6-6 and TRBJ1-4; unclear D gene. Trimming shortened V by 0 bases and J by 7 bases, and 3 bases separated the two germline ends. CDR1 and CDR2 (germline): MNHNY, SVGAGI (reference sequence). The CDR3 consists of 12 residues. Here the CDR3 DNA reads TGTGCCAGCAGTTACTCAGGTGAAAAACTGTTTTTT. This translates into CASSYSGEKLFF.

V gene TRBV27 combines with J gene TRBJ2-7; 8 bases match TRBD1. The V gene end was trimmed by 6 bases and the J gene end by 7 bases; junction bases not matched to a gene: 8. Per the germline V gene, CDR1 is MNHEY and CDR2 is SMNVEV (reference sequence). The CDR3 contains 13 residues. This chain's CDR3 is CASRTGGSQEQYF. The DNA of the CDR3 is TGTGCCAGCAGAACAGGGGGTTCTCAGGAGCAGTACTTC.

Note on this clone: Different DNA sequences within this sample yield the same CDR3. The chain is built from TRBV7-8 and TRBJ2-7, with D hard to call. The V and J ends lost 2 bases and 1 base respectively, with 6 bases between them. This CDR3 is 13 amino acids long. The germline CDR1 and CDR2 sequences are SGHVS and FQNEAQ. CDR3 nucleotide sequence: TGTGCCAGCAGCTTACAGGTTTCCTACGAGCAGTACTTC. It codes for CASSLQVSYEQYF.

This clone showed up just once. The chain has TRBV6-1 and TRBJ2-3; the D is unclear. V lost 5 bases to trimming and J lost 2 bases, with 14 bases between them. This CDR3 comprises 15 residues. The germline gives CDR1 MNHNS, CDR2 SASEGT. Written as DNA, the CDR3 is TGTGCCAGCAGTAGAACAGCTATGCCCACAGATACGCAGTATTTT. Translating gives CASSRTAMPTDTQYF.

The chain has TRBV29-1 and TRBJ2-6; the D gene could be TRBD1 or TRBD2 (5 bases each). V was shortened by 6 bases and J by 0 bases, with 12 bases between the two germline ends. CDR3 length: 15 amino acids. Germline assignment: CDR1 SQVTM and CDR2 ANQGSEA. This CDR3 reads CSVAGAFSGANVLTF. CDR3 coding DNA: TGCAGCGTCGCCGGGGCCTTCTCTGGGGCCAACGTCCTGACTTTC.

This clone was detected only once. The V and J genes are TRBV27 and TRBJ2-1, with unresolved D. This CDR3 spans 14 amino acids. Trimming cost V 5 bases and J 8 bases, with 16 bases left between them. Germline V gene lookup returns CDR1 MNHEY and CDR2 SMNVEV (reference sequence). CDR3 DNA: TGTGCCAGCAGTCTAGGTTGGAGTTCCGATGAGCAGTTCTTC. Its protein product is CASSLGWSSDEQFF.

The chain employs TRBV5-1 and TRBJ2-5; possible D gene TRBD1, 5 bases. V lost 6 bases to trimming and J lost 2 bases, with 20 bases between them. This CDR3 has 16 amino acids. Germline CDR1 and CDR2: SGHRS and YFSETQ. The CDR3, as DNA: TGCGCCAGCACACCGGTAGACAGTTTATTTCAAGAGACCCAGTACTTC. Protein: CASTPVDSLFQETQYF.

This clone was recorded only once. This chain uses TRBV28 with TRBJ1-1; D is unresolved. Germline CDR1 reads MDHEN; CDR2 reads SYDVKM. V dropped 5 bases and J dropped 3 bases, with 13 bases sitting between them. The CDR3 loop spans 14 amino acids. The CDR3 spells CASSIATADTEAFF. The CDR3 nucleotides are TGTGCCAGCAGTATCGCGACGGCGGACACTGAAGCTTTCTTT. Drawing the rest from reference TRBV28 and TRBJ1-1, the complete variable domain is DVKVTQSSRYLVKRTGEKVFLECVQDMDHENMFWYRQDPGLGLRLIYFSYDVKMKEKGDIPEGYSVSREKKERFSLILESASTNQTSMYLCASSIATADTEAFFGQGTRLTVV.

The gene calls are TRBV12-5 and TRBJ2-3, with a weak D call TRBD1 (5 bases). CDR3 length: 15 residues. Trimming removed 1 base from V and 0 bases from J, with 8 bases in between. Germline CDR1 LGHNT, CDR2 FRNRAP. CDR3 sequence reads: CASGLGQISTDTQYF. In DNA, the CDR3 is TGTGCTAGTGGTTTGGGACAGATAAGCACAGATACGCAGTATTTT.

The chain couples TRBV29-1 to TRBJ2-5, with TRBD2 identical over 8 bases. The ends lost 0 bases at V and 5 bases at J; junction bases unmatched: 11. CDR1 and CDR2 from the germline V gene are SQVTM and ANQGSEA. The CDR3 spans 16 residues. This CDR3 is CSVEDWTGGPAETQYF. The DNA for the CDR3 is TGCAGCGTTGAAGATTGGACGGGAGGGCCGGCGGAGACCCAGTACTTC.

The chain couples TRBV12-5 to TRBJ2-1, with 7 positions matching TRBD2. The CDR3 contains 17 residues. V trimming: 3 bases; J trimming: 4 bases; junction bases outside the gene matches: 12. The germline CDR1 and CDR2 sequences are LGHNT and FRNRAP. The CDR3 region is CASGFDPAGLGYNEQFF. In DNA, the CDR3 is TGTGCTAGTGGTTTTGACCCAGCGGGACTGGGGTACAATGAGCAGTTCTTC.

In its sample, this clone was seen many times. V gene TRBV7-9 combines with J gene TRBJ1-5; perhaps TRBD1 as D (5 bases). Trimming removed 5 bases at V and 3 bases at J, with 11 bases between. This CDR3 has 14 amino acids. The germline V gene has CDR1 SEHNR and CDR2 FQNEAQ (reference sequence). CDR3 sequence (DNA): TGTGCCAGCAGCCTTGGGGGGGACAATCAGCCCCAGCATTTT. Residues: CASSLGGDNQPQHF.

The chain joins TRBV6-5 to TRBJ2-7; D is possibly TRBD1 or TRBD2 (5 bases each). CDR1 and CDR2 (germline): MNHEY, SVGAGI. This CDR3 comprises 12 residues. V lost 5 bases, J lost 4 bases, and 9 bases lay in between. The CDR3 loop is CASSIEGYEQYF. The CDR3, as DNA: TGTGCCAGCAGTATTGAGGGGTACGAGCAGTACTTC.

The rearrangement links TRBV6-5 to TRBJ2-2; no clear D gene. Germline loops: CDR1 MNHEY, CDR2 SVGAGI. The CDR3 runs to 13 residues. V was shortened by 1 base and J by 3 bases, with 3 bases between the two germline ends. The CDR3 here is CASSYFDTGELFF. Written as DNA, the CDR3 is TGTGCCAGCAGTTACTTTGACACCGGGGAGCTGTTTTTT.

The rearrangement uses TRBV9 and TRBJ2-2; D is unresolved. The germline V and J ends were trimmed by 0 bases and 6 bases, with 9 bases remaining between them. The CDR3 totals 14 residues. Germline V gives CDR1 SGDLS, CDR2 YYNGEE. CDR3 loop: CASSVGWAAGELFF. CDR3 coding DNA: TGTGCCAGCAGCGTAGGATGGGCGGCCGGGGAGCTGTTTTTT.

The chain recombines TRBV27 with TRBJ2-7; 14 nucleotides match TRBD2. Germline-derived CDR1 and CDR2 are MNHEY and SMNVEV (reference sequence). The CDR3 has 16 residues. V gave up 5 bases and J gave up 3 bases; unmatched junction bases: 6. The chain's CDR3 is CASSPGTSGGHYEQYF. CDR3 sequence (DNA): TGTGCCAGCAGTCCCGGGACTAGCGGGGGCCACTACGAGCAGTACTTC.

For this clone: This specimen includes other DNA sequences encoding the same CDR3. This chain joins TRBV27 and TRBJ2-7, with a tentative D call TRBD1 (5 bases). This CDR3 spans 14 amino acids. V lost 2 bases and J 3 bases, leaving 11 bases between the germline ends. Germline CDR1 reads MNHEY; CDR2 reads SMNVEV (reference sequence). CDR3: CASSLGQGYYEQYF. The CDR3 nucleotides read TGTGCCAGCAGTTTAGGTCAGGGATACTACGAGCAGTACTTC.

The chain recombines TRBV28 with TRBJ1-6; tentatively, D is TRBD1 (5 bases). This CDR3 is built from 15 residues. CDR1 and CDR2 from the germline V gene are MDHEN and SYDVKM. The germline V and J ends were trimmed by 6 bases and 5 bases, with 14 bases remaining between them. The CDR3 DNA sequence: TGTGCCAGCAGCCTAACGGGACGGAATAATTCACCCCTCCACTTT. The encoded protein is CASSLTGRNNSPLHF.

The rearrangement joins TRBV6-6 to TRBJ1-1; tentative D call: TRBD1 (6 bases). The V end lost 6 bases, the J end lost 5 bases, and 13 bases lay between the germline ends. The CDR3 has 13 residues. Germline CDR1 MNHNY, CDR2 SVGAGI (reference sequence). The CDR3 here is CASSPGAGTEAFF. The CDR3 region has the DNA TGTGCCAGCAGCCCGGGGGCAGGGACTGAAGCTTTCTTT.

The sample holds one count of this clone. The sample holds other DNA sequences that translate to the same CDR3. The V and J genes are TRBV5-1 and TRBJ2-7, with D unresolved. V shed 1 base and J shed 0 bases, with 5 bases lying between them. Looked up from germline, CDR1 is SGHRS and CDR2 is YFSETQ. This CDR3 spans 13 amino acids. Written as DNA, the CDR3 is TGCGCCAGCAGCTTGACGGCCTCCTACGAGCAGTACTTC. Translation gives CASSLTASYEQYF.

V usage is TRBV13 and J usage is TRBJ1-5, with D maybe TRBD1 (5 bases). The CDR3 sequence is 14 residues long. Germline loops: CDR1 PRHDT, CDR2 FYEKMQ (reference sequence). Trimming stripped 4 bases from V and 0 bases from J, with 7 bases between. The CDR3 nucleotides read TGTGCCAGCAGCTGGGGCATTAGCAATCAGCCCCAGCATTTT. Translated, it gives CASSWGISNQPQHF.

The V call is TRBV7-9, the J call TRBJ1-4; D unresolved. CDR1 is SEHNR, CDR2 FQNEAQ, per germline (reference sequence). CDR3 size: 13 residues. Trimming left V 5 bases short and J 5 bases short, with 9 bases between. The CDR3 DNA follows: TGTGCCAGCAGCCCACCGGTGAATGAAAAACTGTTTTTT. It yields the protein CASSPPVNEKLFF.

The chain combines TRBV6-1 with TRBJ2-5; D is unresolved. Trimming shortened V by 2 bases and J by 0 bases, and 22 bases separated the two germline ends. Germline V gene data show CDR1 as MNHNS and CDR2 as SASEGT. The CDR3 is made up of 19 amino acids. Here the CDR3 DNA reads TGTGCCAGCAGTGAACCATTTTGGGGAACAGTTTCAGACCAAGAGACCCAGTACTTC. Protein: CASSEPFWGTVSDQETQYF.

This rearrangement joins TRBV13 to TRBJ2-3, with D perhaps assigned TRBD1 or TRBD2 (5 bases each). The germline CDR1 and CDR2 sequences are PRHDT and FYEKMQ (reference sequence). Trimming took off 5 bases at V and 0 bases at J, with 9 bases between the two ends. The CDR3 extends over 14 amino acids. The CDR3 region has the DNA TGTGCCAGCAGCCCAAGGGACAGCACAGATACGCAGTATTTT. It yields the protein CASSPRDSTDTQYF.

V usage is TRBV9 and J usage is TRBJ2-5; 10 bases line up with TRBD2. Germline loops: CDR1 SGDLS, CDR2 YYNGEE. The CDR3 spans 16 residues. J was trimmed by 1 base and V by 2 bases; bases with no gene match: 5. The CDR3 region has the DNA TGTGCCAGCAGCGTTTCTAGCGGGGGCAGCCAAGAGACCCAGTACTTC. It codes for CASSVSSGGSQETQYF. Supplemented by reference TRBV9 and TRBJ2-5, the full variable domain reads DSGVTQTPKHLITATGQRVTLRCSPRSGDLSVYWYQQSLDQGLQFLIQYYNGEERAKGNILERFSAQQFPDLHSELNLSSLELGDSALYFCASSVSSGGSQETQYFGPGTRLLVL.

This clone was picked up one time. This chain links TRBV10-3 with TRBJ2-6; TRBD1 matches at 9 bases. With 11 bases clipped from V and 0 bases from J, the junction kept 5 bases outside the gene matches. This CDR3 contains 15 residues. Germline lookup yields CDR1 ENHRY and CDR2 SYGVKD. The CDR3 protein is CASRDRDSGANVLTF. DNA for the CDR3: TGTGCCTCCAGGGACAGGGACTCTGGGGCCAACGTCCTGACTTTC.

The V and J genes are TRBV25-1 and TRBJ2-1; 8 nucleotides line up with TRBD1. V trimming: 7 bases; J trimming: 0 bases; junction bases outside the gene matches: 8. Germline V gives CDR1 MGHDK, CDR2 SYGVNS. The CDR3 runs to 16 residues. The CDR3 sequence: CASKSRTGSSYNEQFF. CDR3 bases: TGTGCCAGCAAATCCAGGACAGGGAGCTCCTACAATGAGCAGTTCTTC.